The 3 T cell receptor beta chains below were found in one sample sequenced in a study of molecular identifiers for immune sequencing clone quantification. TCRdb called the PCR reads again in MiXCR, with one record for every CDR3 protein. The sample comprises around 480,000 distinct CDR3 sequences, over 20% of which are singletons, and around 0.84% rests with the top ten. Sequencing used naive CD8+ T cells from blood, with Jurkat cell RNA spiked in. Indicated subset: FACS-sorted CD8+CD4-CCR7+CD45RA+ naive T cells. The receptors come from a human donor in good health. Some libraries in this study had Jurkat cell RNA spiked in.

This clonotype was observed many times. J is TRBJ2-7 and V is TRBV5-1; D may correspond to TRBD1 or TRBD2 (5 bases each). V was shortened by 1 base and J by 2 bases, with 10 bases between the two germline ends. CDR1 and CDR2 (germline): SGHRS, YFSETQ. This CDR3 is built from 14 residues. CDR3 DNA sequence: TGCGCCAGCAGCTTGATAGGGGACCCCTACGAGCAGTACTTC. Translated: CASSLIGDPYEQYF. Combining the CDR3 with reference TRBV5-1 and TRBJ2-7 gives the whole variable domain KAGVTQTPRYLIKTRGQQVTLSCSPISGHRSVSWYQQTPGQGLQFLFEYFSETQRNKGNFPGRFSGRQFSNSRSEMNVSTLELGDSALYLCASSLIGDPYEQYFGPGTRLTVT.

The chain is built from TRBV27 and TRBJ1-1, with D perhaps matching TRBD1 (6 bases). V dropped 3 bases and J dropped 4 bases, with 21 bases sitting between them. Looked up from germline, CDR1 is MNHEY and CDR2 is SMNVEV (reference sequence). The CDR3 totals 17 residues. The CDR3 DNA follows: TGTGCCAGCAGTTTGGTATTTGGGGGCGCGGGGAGCACTGAAGCTTTCTTT. It encodes CASSLVFGGAGSTEAFF.

This clonotype showed up many times. The rearrangement uses TRBV6-6 and TRBJ2-5; no clear D gene. CDR3 size: 12 residues. Germline V lookup: CDR1 MNHNY, CDR2 SVGAGI (reference sequence). V lost 2 bases, J lost 3 bases, and 4 bases lay in between. The CDR3 bases are TGTGCCAGCAGTTACGCGGAAGAGACCCAGTACTTC. Translated, it gives CASSYAEETQYF.